Listed below are T cell receptor beta chains from one sample, sequenced in a study of technical replicates of blood from a handful of donors. TCRdb's copy holds only in-frame clones and misses some; the assay was immunoSEQ multiplex PCR. This table holds approximately 79,000 clones, 93% found once. Source material: T cells isolated from PBMCs. The receptors originated from a human donor in good health. The CDR3 runs from the conserved cysteine through the conserved F or W. A D gene is named only where the DNA matches it firmly. Only some rows state a clone size, as once, few, many or a class for expanded clones.

V gene: TRBV10-3; CDR3 length: 13; D gene: TRBD1; J gene: TRBJ1-2; clone size: .; CDR3 protein: CATKQGANYGYTF; CDR3 DNA: TGTGCCACCAAACAGGGGGCTAACTATGGCTACACCTTC
V gene: TRBV18; CDR3 length: 16; D gene: .; J gene: TRBJ2-2; clone size: .; CDR3 protein: CASSPWSRANTGELFF; CDR3 DNA: TGTGCCAGCTCACCGTGGTCGAGGGCGAACACCGGGGAGCTGTTTTTT
V gene: TRBV7-9; CDR3 length: 15; D gene: .; J gene: TRBJ1-2; clone size: .; CDR3 protein: CASSPSRGGAGGYTF; CDR3 DNA: TGTGCCAGCAGCCCTAGTAGGGGAGGCGCCGGTGGCTACACCTTC
V gene: TRBV28; CDR3 length: 16; D gene: TRBD1; J gene: TRBJ1-5; clone size: .; CDR3 protein: CASTSQQGFFDQPQHF; CDR3 DNA: TGTGCCAGCACCTCGCAACAGGGGTTCTTCGATCAGCCCCAGCATTTT
V gene: TRBV4-1; CDR3 length: 14; D gene: TRBD2; J gene: TRBJ2-5; clone size: .; CDR3 protein: CASSLTSLEETQYF; CDR3 DNA: TGCGCCAGCAGCCTGACTAGCCTAGAAGAGACCCAGTACTTC
V gene: TRBV25-1; CDR3 length: 15; D gene: .; J gene: TRBJ2-5; clone size: .; CDR3 protein: CASSDQVGVGETQYF; CDR3 DNA: TGTGCCAGCAGTGACCAGGTGGGAGTTGGAGAGACCCAGTACTTC
V gene: TRBV30; CDR3 length: 13; D gene: .; J gene: TRBJ2-2; clone size: .; CDR3 protein: CAWGNTATGELFF; CDR3 DNA: TGTGCCTGGGGAAACACAGCCACCGGGGAGCTGTTTTTT
V gene: TRBV7-8; CDR3 length: 17; D gene: TRBD2; J gene: TRBJ2-5; clone size: .; CDR3 protein: CASSYFGLAELQETQYF; CDR3 DNA: TGTGCCAGCAGCTACTTCGGACTAGCGGAGCTCCAAGAGACCCAGTACTTC
V gene: TRBV29-1; CDR3 length: 14; D gene: TRBD2; J gene: TRBJ2-5; clone size: once; CDR3 protein: CSVAPSGSVETQYF; CDR3 DNA: TGCAGCGTTGCCCCTAGCGGGTCCGTGGAGACCCAGTACTTC
V gene: TRBV9; CDR3 length: 16; D gene: TRBD2; J gene: TRBJ2-3; clone size: .; CDR3 protein: CASSPPGGRASDTQYF; CDR3 DNA: TGTGCCAGCAGCCCTCCCGGCGGGAGGGCCTCAGATACGCAGTATTTT
V gene: TRBV6-6; CDR3 length: 16; D gene: TRBD1; J gene: TRBJ1-1; clone size: .; CDR3 protein: CASSYSSTGSSDEAFF; CDR3 DNA: TGTGCCAGCAGTTACTCCTCGACAGGGTCAAGTGATGAAGCTTTCTTT
V gene: TRBV7-6; CDR3 length: 17; D gene: TRBD1; J gene: TRBJ1-2; clone size: .; CDR3 protein: CASSSVVGQEANYGYTF; CDR3 DNA: TGTGCCAGCAGCTCTGTAGTTGGACAGGAAGCTAACTATGGCTACACCTTC
V gene: TRBV7-8; CDR3 length: 20; D gene: TRBD2; J gene: TRBJ2-3; clone size: .; CDR3 protein: CASSGHNEGAGGAFTDTQYF; CDR3 DNA: TGTGCCAGCAGCGGCCACAACGAGGGGGCGGGAGGGGCATTCACAGATACGCAGTATTTT
V gene: TRBV6-1; CDR3 length: 14; D gene: .; J gene: TRBJ2-5; clone size: .; CDR3 protein: CASSDWGDQETQYF; CDR3 DNA: TGTGCCAGCAGTGACTGGGGCGATCAAGAGACCCAGTACTTC
V gene: TRBV27; CDR3 length: 14; D gene: .; J gene: TRBJ2-2; clone size: .; CDR3 protein: CASSSYRETGELFF; CDR3 DNA: TGTGCCAGCAGTTCCTACAGGGAAACCGGGGAGCTGTTTTTT
V gene: TRBV11-2; CDR3 length: 16; D gene: TRBD2; J gene: TRBJ2-1; clone size: .; CDR3 protein: CASSSPLAGGWNEQFF; CDR3 DNA: TGTGCCAGCAGCTCACCTCTAGCGGGAGGTTGGAATGAGCAGTTCTTC
V gene: TRBV28; CDR3 length: 13; D gene: TRBD1; J gene: TRBJ2-1; clone size: .; CDR3 protein: CATSGTGNDEQFF; CDR3 DNA: TGTGCCACCTCCGGGACAGGGAACGATGAGCAGTTCTTC
V gene: TRBV5-1; CDR3 length: 15; D gene: TRBD2; J gene: TRBJ2-7; clone size: .; CDR3 protein: CASSFGLAGGNEQYF; CDR3 DNA: TGCGCCAGCAGCTTCGGACTAGCGGGAGGGAACGAGCAGTACTTC
V gene: TRBV5-4; CDR3 length: 15; D gene: TRBD2; J gene: TRBJ2-7; clone size: .; CDR3 protein: CASSLEAGGFYEQYF; CDR3 DNA: TGTGCCAGCAGCTTGGAAGCGGGAGGGTTCTACGAGCAGTACTTC
V gene: TRBV7-2; CDR3 length: 16; D gene: TRBD1; J gene: TRBJ2-3; clone size: .; CDR3 protein: CASSPPRQGNTDTQYF; CDR3 DNA: TGTGCCAGCAGCCCCCCGCGACAGGGGAACACAGATACGCAGTATTTT